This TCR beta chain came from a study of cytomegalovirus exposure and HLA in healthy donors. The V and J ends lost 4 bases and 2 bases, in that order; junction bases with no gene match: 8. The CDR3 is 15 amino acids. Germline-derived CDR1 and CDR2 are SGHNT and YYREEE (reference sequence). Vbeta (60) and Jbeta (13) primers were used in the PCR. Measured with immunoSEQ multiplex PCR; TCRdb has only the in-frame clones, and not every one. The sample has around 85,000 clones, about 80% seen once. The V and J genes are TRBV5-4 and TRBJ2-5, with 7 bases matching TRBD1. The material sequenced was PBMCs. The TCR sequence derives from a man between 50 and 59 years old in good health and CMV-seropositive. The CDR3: CASSPTGTVQETQYF. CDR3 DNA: TGTGCCAGCAGCCCGACCGGGACAGTACAAGAGACCCAGTACTTC.